This T cell receptor beta chain was sequenced in a study of spatial heterogeneity in lung cancer. The wider study: A consistent excess of beta-chain over alpha-chain sequences was detected.

Each TCR cDNA molecule bore a unique molecular identifier. TCRdb re-derived calls from the 5' RACE reads in MiXCR, one entry per CDR3 protein. The sample records roughly 120,000 distinct CDR3 sequences, 12% being singletons. Time point specified: blood at routine non-recurrence follow-up after resection. Whole RNA, which was extracted from tumor, nontumor lung tissue or frozen PBMC, was sequenced without any cell sorting. This clonotype has at least ten counts. Its antigen remains unknown. The CDR3 loop spans 13 amino acids. Germline CDR1 and CDR2: KGHDR and SFDVKD. V shed 1 base and J 9 bases; nucleotides not matched to a gene: 5. Broader study findings: Ubiquitous expanded tumor TCRs surfaced in blood more at resection than they did at follow-up.

The receptor was derived from a male donor with early-stage non-small cell lung cancer. The sequenced sample was PBMCs, obtained at follow-up. The V and J genes are TRBV24-1 and TRBJ2-7; 7 nucleotides line up with TRBD2. The CDR3 protein is CATSDFQGRVQYF. The CDR3, as DNA: TGTGCCACCAGTGATTTCCAAGGGAGGGTGCAGTACTTC.